This TCR beta chain came from a study of CD4 T cell repertoires in COVID-19. Overall study: Relabeled CFSE-low cells, IL-2-expanded for 9 to 10 days, met spikes from other coronaviruses. Points from the study as a whole: Some SARS-CoV-2 clonotypes, between 7 and 25%, recurred in SARS-CoV and/or HKU1 cultures. Several top expanded SARS-CoV-2-reactive clonotypes were shared by two or three memory subsets.

Method: immunoSEQ multiplex PCR; TCRdb's copy keeps in-frame clones and lacks some. The profile shows about 8,400 clones, 84% of them singletons. The CDR3 sequence is 16 residues long. CDR1 is SGHTA, CDR2 FQGNSA, per germline. V was clipped by 2 bases and J by 1 base; unmatched bases: 3. These memory T cells were uncultured and sequenced directly after ex vivo isolation. This clone showed up just a few times. No antigen is known for it. The chain carries TRBV7-2 and TRBJ2-2, with TRBD1 matching over 8 bases. This clonotype originated in a human donor who had COVID-19. The starting material was effector memory CD4+ T cells from blood, obtained before the COVID-19 pandemic. Here the CDR3 DNA reads TGTGCCAGCAGCTTAATGGGGACAGGGAACACCGGGGAGCTGTTTTTT. This translates into CASSLMGTGNTGELFF.